The 8 T cell receptor beta chains reported below all come from one sample, sequenced in a study of T cell responses to AZD1222 COVID-19 vaccine. Profiled with immunoSEQ multiplex PCR; TCRdb holds only in-frame clones, not every one. The sample lists 150,000 or so clones; 88% were seen once. The sequencing used peripheral blood, collected on day 0 of AZD1222 vaccination. The origin of the receptors is an adult in good health.

The V gene is TRBV7-9, the J gene TRBJ2-3; D is uncertain. The V gene lost 3 bases and the J gene lost 0 bases, with 19 bases spanning the gap. This CDR3 has 18 residues. Germline CDR1 and CDR2: SEHNR and FQNEAQ (reference sequence). The CDR3 region has the DNA TGTGCCAGCAGCTTCTCCCTCGTCCAGGCCTCTAGCACAGATACGCAGTATTTT. Residues: CASSFSLVQASSTDTQYF.

J is TRBJ1-2 and V is TRBV19; 7 nucleotides agree with TRBD1. CDR3 size: 13 residues. The germline V gene has CDR1 LNHDA and CDR2 SQIVND (reference sequence). Trimming at V came to 4 bases and at J to 8 bases, leaving 7 bases not matched to a gene. The CDR3 sequence is CASSRGQDGGYTF. In nucleotides, the CDR3 is TGTGCCAGTAGTAGAGGACAGGACGGGGGCTACACCTTC.

This clone was picked up a small number of times. CDR3 sequence (DNA): TGTGCCAGCAGCAGGGGGTCCGGGGAGCTGTTTTTT. As protein: CASSRGSGELFF. This chain joins TRBV6-2 or TRBV6-3 and TRBJ2-2; 7 bases map to TRBD1. This CDR3 has 12 amino acids. Losses at the gene ends were 6 bases for V and 6 bases for J; bases not matched to a gene: 1. Germline-derived CDR1 and CDR2 are MNHEY and SVGEGT.

This clone was observed a handful of times. The genes are TRBV18 and TRBJ1-3; D remains unclear. Germline V lookup: CDR1 KGHSH, CDR2 LQKENI. The V end was cut by 3 bases, the J end by 0 bases, with 9 bases between. CDR3 length equals 15 residues. CDR3 nucleotide sequence: TGTGCCAGCTCACCTTCTAAGGGCTCTGGAAACACCATATATTTT. It specifies CASSPSKGSGNTIYF.

The V gene is TRBV6-1, the J gene TRBJ1-2, with TRBD1 identical over 8 bases. The germline V gene has CDR1 MNHNS and CDR2 SASEGT. Germline trimming cut 7 bases from V and 0 bases from J; bases unmatched to any gene: 10. The CDR3 length is 16 residues. CDR3 nucleotide sequence: TGTGCCAGCACTGACCGACAGGGGACAGCTAACTATGGCTACACCTTC. This translates into CASTDRQGTANYGYTF.

The chain employs TRBV12-3 or TRBV12-4 and TRBJ2-7; a weak D match, TRBD1 (6 bases). The CDR3 has 13 amino acids. V was clipped by 6 bases and J by 2 bases, with 11 bases between them. The CDR3 loop reads CASSGTPPYEQYF. The CDR3, as DNA: TGTGCCAGCAGCGGGACACCTCCCTACGAGCAGTACTTC.

This chain links TRBV9 with TRBJ2-3; 9 bases are a match to TRBD1. The CDR3 extends over 14 amino acids. J was trimmed by 7 bases and V by 6 bases; bases with no gene match: 9. The germline V gene has CDR1 SGDLS and CDR2 YYNGEE. The CDR3 nucleotides are TGTGCCAGCACCCCGGGACAGGGAACGAATACGCAGTATTTT. Protein product: CASTPGQGTNTQYF. The full variable domain, completed using reference TRBV9 and TRBJ2-3, is DSGVTQTPKHLITATGQRVTLRCSPRSGDLSVYWYQQSLDQGLQFLIQYYNGEERAKGNILERFSAQQFPDLHSELNLSSLELGDSALYFCASTPGQGTNTQYFGPGTRLTVL.

This clone was seen just once. The CDR3 DNA reads as TGTGCCAGCAGTTACTTGCGGGGGCTCTCCTACGAGCAGTACTTC. Translation: CASSYLRGLSYEQYF. The chain carries TRBV6-2 or TRBV6-3 and TRBJ2-7, with a possible D match to TRBD2 (7 bases). V was trimmed by 1 base and J by 0 bases, leaving 10 bases between them. This CDR3 comprises 15 residues. Germline V CDR1 and CDR2: MNHEY, SVGEGT.